This T cell receptor (beta chain) derives from a study of radiation and T cells in renal cell carcinoma. Overall study context: Nephrectomy followed 15 Gy stereotactic body radiation by 4 weeks.

A note on this clone: Its target is not known.

The study's findings and limits: Pretreatment tumor biopsies were lacking, so baseline clonotypes are unknown. In blood, top tumor clones expanded by 2 weeks, shrinking by 4.

The protocol was immunoSEQ multiplex PCR, while the TCRdb copy is restricted to in-frame clones and leaves out a portion. This table has roughly 150,000 clones, 88% appearing once. Time point indicated: baseline pretreatment blood. Treatment here: 15 Gy SBRT to primary tumor, nephrectomy 4 weeks later. Blood was sampled at baseline, 2 weeks and 4 weeks after SBRT. The CDR3 contains 14 residues. V lost 5 bases to trimming and J lost 7 bases; unmatched junction nucleotides: 10. From germline, CDR1 is LNHDA and CDR2 SQIVND (reference sequence). The sequence came from a woman in her 70s with renal cell carcinoma. The source was blood, collected from a patient whose treatment included radiotherapy and nephrectomy. The gene calls are TRBV19 and TRBJ1-2; 7 nucleotides line up with TRBD1. The chain's CDR3 is CASSSRQGLPGYTF. In DNA, the CDR3 is TGTGCCAGTAGTTCGCGACAGGGACTTCCTGGCTACACCTTC. The complete variable domain, with remaining parts taken from reference TRBV19 and TRBJ1-2, reads DGGITQSPKYLFRKEGQNVTLSCEQNLNHDAMYWYRQDPGQGLRLIYYSQIVNDFQKGDIAEGYSVSREKKESFPLTVTSAQKNPTAFYLCASSSRQGLPGYTFGSGTRLTVV.